This T cell receptor beta chain is from a study of beta chain features in type 1 diabetes. Study findings and constraints: TCRB rearrangement may or may not be influenced by HLA type; here this remained unresolved.

This clone turned up a few times. Its cognate antigen is unknown. The CDR3 contains 16 residues. V lost 5 bases to trimming and J lost 2 bases; unmatched junction nucleotides: 9. Germline V CDR1 and CDR2: SGHTA, FQGNSA. Isolated RNA was reverse transcribed in full, so expressed TCRB transcripts were sequenced. Assay used: immunoSEQ multiplex PCR; TCRdb lists only in-frame clones, some missing. The data contain hundreds of thousands of clones, around 15% of them singletons. What was sequenced was naive CD4+ T cells from blood. The chain joins TRBV7-2 to TRBJ1-1; TRBD1 matches at 9 bases. The TCR originated in a man aged 18 to 35 in good health. The CDR3 loop reads CASSPGQGGRNTEAFF. CDR3 sequence (DNA): TGTGCCAGCAGCCCGGGACAGGGAGGAAGAAACACTGAAGCTTTCTTT.